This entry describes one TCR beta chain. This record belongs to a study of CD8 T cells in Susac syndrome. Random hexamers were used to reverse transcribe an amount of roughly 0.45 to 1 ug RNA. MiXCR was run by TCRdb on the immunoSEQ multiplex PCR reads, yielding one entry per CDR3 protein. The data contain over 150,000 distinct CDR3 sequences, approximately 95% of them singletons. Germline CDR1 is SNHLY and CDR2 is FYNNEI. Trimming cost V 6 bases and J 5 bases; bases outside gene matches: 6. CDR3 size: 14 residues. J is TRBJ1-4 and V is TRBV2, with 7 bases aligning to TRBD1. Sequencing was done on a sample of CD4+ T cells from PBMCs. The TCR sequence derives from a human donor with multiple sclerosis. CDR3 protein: CASRRQGGNEKLFF. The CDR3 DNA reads TGTGCCAGCAGGAGACAGGGAGGGAATGAAAAACTGTTTTTT.